This T cell receptor (beta chain) was profiled in a study of post-analysis software for immune sequencing data. Study-wide results and limits: Normalized Chao1 diversity was significantly reduced in patients versus controls.

In this sample, this clonotype turned up many times. Its antigen is not identified. cDNA libraries for TCR beta contained unique molecular identifiers. A single record per CDR3 protein comes from TCRdb applying MiXCR to the PCR reads. Of roughly 870,000 distinct CDR3 sequences in the sample, around 50% were seen once. Sequencing was performed on blood. The source is a girl under 18 with multiple sclerosis.

CDR3 bases: TGCGCCAGCAGCCCAGATGGGTGGTATACGCAGTATTTT. Translation gives CASSPDGWYTQYF. V and J are TRBV4-1 and TRBJ2-3; D gene unclear. Looked up from germline, CDR1 is MGHRA and CDR2 is YSYEKL. The CDR3 extends over 13 amino acids. V was trimmed by 4 bases and J by 7 bases, leaving 12 bases between them.